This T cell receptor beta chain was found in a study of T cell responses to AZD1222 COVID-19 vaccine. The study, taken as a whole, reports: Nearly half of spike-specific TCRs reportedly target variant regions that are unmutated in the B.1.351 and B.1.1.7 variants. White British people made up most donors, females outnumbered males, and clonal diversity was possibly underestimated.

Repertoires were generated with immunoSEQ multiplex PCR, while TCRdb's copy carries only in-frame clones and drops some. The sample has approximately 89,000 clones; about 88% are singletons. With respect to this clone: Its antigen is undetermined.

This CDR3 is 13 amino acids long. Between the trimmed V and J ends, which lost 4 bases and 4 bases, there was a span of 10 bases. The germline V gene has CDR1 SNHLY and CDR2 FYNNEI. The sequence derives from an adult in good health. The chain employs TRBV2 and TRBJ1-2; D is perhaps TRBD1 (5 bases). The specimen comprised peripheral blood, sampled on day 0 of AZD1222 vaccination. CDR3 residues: CASSVGTAYGYTF. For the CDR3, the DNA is TGTGCCAGCAGTGTGGGGACGGCCTATGGCTACACCTTC.